The 2 T cell receptor beta chains listed next were all sequenced from one sample in a study of siplizumab effects on memory and regulatory T cells. Sequencing was performed with immunoSEQ multiplex PCR; in TCRdb, only in-frame clones are kept and a portion is missing. Of 85,000 to 130,000 clones in the sample, more than 85% were seen once. Sequencing was done on a sample of CD4+ T cells sorted from blood. Receptors were obtained from a human donor in good health. Some clones in this sample may be carry-over from other donors' samples.

The chain uses TRBV19 and TRBJ2-3, with 7 bases that match TRBD2. Germline loops: CDR1 LNHDA, CDR2 SQIVND (reference sequence). J lost 6 bases, V lost 5 bases, and 17 bases had no gene match. CDR3 length equals 17 residues. DNA for the CDR3: TGTGCCAGTAGTCCCCGGGTAGCAGCACACGGGGGGGATACGCAGTATTTT. Translation gives CASSPRVAAHGGDTQYF.

The chain uses TRBV19 and TRBJ1-1; tentatively, D is TRBD1 (6 bases). Germline lookup yields CDR1 LNHDA and CDR2 SQIVND (reference sequence). V was clipped by 1 base and J by 2 bases, with 17 bases between them. CDR3 length: 17 residues. CDR3 protein: CASSIGGAGAPNTEAFF. CDR3 in DNA: TGTGCCAGTAGTATAGGGGGGGCAGGGGCTCCCAACACTGAAGCTTTCTTT.